The clone carrying this T cell receptor beta chain was seen once. Its antigen is undetermined. These data come from a study of shared clonotypes between healthy human individuals. Study-wide findings and caveats: Naive subsets typically showed greater estimated richness than memory subsets.

The germline V gene encodes CDR1 MDHEN and CDR2 SYDVKM. CDR3 length: 12 residues. With 5 bases removed from V and 8 bases from J, the gap between germline ends came to 12 bases. Produced via immunoSEQ multiplex PCR; TCRdb's table is partial and in-frame only. Here the sample spans 190,000 or so clones, just under 95% being singletons. Sequences were obtained from naive CD4+ T cells sorted from blood. Documented subset: CD45RA+ positively selected. The chain employs TRBV28 and TRBJ1-2; no reliable D call. The receptor was derived from a woman between 25 and 40 years old in good health. The CDR3 here is CASSATGVGYTF. The CDR3 bases are TGTGCCAGCAGTGCTACCGGGGTCGGCTACACCTTC.